This T cell receptor beta chain was found in a study of cytomegalovirus exposure and HLA in healthy donors. The PCR had 60 Vbeta and 13 Jbeta primers. Source study methods: Unique TCR beta chains numbered approximately 80 million in a later analysis, with roughly 10 million shared. Measured with immunoSEQ multiplex PCR; TCRdb has only the in-frame clones, and not every one. The V and J calls and the clone size are those of that table, but D and trimming were determined from the DNA. The sample records about 130,000 clones, over 60% being singletons. The table lists this clone with a few counts. Germline V lookup: CDR1 MNHNS, CDR2 SASEGT. The CDR3 is made up of 13 amino acids. V was clipped by 4 bases and J by 5 bases, with 11 bases between them.

Sequenced material: PBMCs. V is TRBV6-1 and J is TRBJ1-1; D gene ambiguous. The TCR was taken from a human donor in good health. The CDR3 loop is CASSVPGETEAFF. CDR3 bases: TGTGCCAGCAGTGTTCCGGGTGAAACTGAAGCTTTCTTT.